A selection of T cell receptor beta chains follows, all from one sample in a study of long-term antiretroviral therapy in people with HIV. Sequencing was performed with immunoSEQ multiplex PCR; in TCRdb, only in-frame clones are kept and a portion is missing. Of about 12,000 clones listed, about 80% are singletons. The sample in question was unsorted PBMCs, obtained roughly 3 years before starting antiretroviral therapy. The receptors come from a middle-aged man with HIV. Both conserved end residues are part of each CDR3. D genes are given only for firm matches. Size tells how often a clone was seen (once, few, many) or the class of an expanded clone, and some rows leave it out.

TRBD2,TRBJ2-3,TRBV7-3,.,CASSSGLAGVDTQYF,TGTGCCAGCAGCTCGGGACTAGCGGGAGTAGATACGCAGTATTTT
TRBD2,TRBJ2-7,TRBV4-1,few,CASSPGTIYEQYF,TGCGCCAGCAGCCCCGGGACTATCTACGAGCAGTACTTC
TRBD1,TRBJ1-2,TRBV6-1,.,CASSARQGYGYTF,TGTGCCAGCAGTGCCCGACAGGGTTATGGCTACACCTTC
.,TRBJ1-5,TRBV10-3,.,CAITQDSNQPQHF,TGTGCCATCACACAGGATAGCAATCAGCCCCAGCATTTT
TRBD1,TRBJ2-7,TRBV27,few,CASSSRGRYHEQYF,TGTGCCAGCAGTTCAAGGGGGCGGTACCACGAGCAGTACTTC
TRBD1,TRBJ2-7,TRBV6-6,.,CASGTVFYEQYF,TGTGCCAGTGGGACAGTTTTCTACGAGCAGTACTTC
.,TRBJ1-5,TRBV6-6,.,CASSYLRGHQPQHF,TGTGCCAGCAGTTATTTAAGGGGTCATCAGCCCCAGCATTTT
TRBD1,TRBJ2-7,TRBV19,few,CASSRGQGVRGEQYF,TGTGCCAGTAGTCGCGGACAGGGCGTGAGGGGCGAGCAGTACTTC
.,TRBJ1-2,TRBV7-9,.,CASSPPSGISGVYGYTF,TGTGCCAGCAGCCCCCCTAGTGGTATATCAGGTGTATATGGCTACACCTTC
.,TRBJ2-5,TRBV6-1,.,CASSAQTQYF,TGTGCCAGCAGTGCGCAGACCCAGTACTTC
.,TRBJ1-1,TRBV18,.,CASSINSAEAFF,TGTGCCAGCTCAATAAACAGTGCTGAAGCTTTCTTT
.,TRBJ2-2,TRBV4-1,.,CASSQEGANTGELFF,TGCGCCAGCAGCCAAGAAGGCGCTAACACCGGGGAGCTGTTTTTT
.,TRBJ1-2,TRBV4-2,.,CASSQVEGLRDYTF,TGTGCCAGCAGCCAAGTGGAGGGACTTAGAGACTACACCTTC
TRBD1,TRBJ2-5,TRBV11-1,.,CASSFPTGEETQYF,TGTGCCAGCAGCTTCCCTACAGGGGAAGAGACCCAGTACTTC
.,TRBJ2-1,TRBV5-8,.,CASSPDTNNEQFF,TGTGCCAGCAGCCCGGATACAAACAATGAGCAGTTCTTC
.,TRBJ2-6,TRBV10-3,.,CATSLYGENLPGANVLTF,TGTGCCACCTCGCTTTATGGGGAAAACCTTCCTGGGGCCAACGTCCTGACTTTC
TRBD2,TRBJ2-3,TRBV6-5,once,CASTKGTSGRDTQYF,TGTGCCAGCACCAAGGGGACTAGCGGGAGAGATACGCAGTATTTT
.,TRBJ1-4,TRBV4-3,.,CASSQQSSLNEKLFF,TGCGCCAGCAGCCAGCAGTCCTCTCTTAATGAAAAACTGTTTTTT
TRBD1,TRBJ2-7,TRBV29-1,medium-sized,CSVSKGAPFYEQYF,TGCAGCGTTTCTAAGGGGGCGCCGTTTTACGAGCAGTACTTC
TRBD1,TRBJ2-7,TRBV27,.,CASSRRDSTYEQYF,TGTGCCAGCAGTAGACGGGACAGCACCTACGAGCAGTACTTC
TRBD2,TRBJ2-1,TRBV28,.,CASSLSGGKSYNEQFF,TGTGCCAGCAGTTTATCGGGGGGGAAATCCTACAATGAGCAGTTCTTC
TRBD2,TRBJ2-3,TRBV28,.,CASRSLAGATDTQYF,TGTGCCAGCAGATCCCTAGCGGGAGCGACAGATACGCAGTATTTT
.,TRBJ2-4,TRBV7-3,.,CASSLEGGNIQYF,TGTGCCAGCAGCCTAGAGGGGGGAAACATTCAGTACTTC
.,TRBJ1-2,TRBV2,few,CASSGSIGSWNYGYTF,TGTGCCAGCAGTGGCTCGATAGGTAGCTGGAACTATGGCTACACCTTC
.,TRBJ2-6,TRBV30,.,CAWSVGSISGANVLTF,TGTGCCTGGAGTGTGGGGTCGATTTCTGGGGCCAACGTCCTGACTTTC
.,TRBJ1-1,TRBV10-3,.,CAISEANTEAFF,TGTGCCATCAGTGAGGCGAACACTGAAGCTTTCTTT
.,TRBJ1-4,TRBV25-1,.,CASSDLGAPSREKLFF,TGTGCCAGCAGTGACTTAGGGGCTCCCAGTAGGGAAAAACTGTTTTTT
.,TRBJ1-2,TRBV19,.,CASSIPAGGYTF,TGTGCCAGTAGTATCCCGGCCGGTGGCTACACCTTC
TRBD2,TRBJ2-1,TRBV5-1,.,CASSPGTSGRSDEQFF,TGCGCCAGCAGCCCCGGGACTAGCGGGAGAAGTGATGAGCAGTTCTTC
.,TRBJ2-2,TRBV5-1,.,CASSLDPSGNTGELFF,TGCGCCAGCAGCTTGGATCCGAGCGGGAACACCGGGGAGCTGTTTTTT
TRBD1,TRBJ1-2,TRBV18,.,CASSRDRLNYGYTF,TGTGCCAGCTCAAGGGACAGGTTAAACTATGGCTACACCTTC
.,TRBJ2-7,TRBV5-6,.,CASSSFDTGRTYYEQYF,TGTGCCAGCAGCTCGTTCGATACAGGACGAACCTACTACGAGCAGTACTTC
.,TRBJ2-5,TRBV18,.,CASSPIQLGDLGVETQYF,TGTGCCAGCTCACCAATCCAGTTGGGCGATTTAGGTGTGGAGACCCAGTACTTC
TRBD1,TRBJ1-1,TRBV29-1,.,CSVWDRAGTEAFF,TGCAGCGTTTGGGACAGGGCAGGCACTGAAGCTTTCTTT
.,TRBJ1-1,TRBV4-3,.,CASSQGMNTEAFF,TGCGCCAGCAGCCAGGGAATGAACACTGAAGCTTTCTTT
.,TRBJ2-7,TRBV15,.,CATSRIGSRYEQYF,TGTGCCACCAGCAGAATCGGGAGTAGGTACGAGCAGTACTTC
.,TRBJ2-3,TRBV9,few,CASSVIGAGDTQYF,TGTGCCAGCAGCGTTATCGGGGCTGGGGATACGCAGTATTTT
.,TRBJ1-5,TRBV4-3,.,CASSQRMTYNQPQHF,TGCGCCAGCAGCCAAAGGATGACCTACAATCAGCCCCAGCATTTT
.,TRBJ1-4,TRBV5-4,.,CASSLRRGGTNEKLFF,TGTGCCAGCAGCTTGCGGAGGGGTGGGACTAATGAAAAACTGTTTTTT
.,TRBJ2-5,TRBV11-2,.,CASSLDRGYQETQYF,TGTGCCAGCAGCTTAGACAGGGGCTACCAAGAGACCCAGTACTTC
TRBD1,TRBJ1-2,TRBV30,.,CAWSAPTGMHYGYTF,TGTGCCTGGAGTGCTCCGACAGGGATGCACTATGGCTACACCTTC
TRBD2,TRBJ2-3,TRBV4-3,.,CASSQDRGLAGGSLATQYF,TGCGCCAGCAGCCAAGATCGAGGGCTAGCGGGAGGCTCCCTGGCGACGCAGTATTTT
TRBD2,TRBJ2-7,TRBV7-9,.,CASSRTERDYEQYF,TGTGCCAGCAGCCGAACTGAGCGGGACTACGAGCAGTACTTC
.,TRBJ1-4,TRBV29-1,.,CSGGVPNEKLFF,TGCAGCGGAGGGGTCCCTAATGAAAAACTGTTTTTT
.,TRBJ1-5,TRBV5-1,.,CASSSGTPNQPQHF,TGCGCCAGCAGCTCGGGGACACCCAATCAGCCCCAGCATTTT
TRBD1,TRBJ1-1,TRBV29-1,.,CSVVRGLNTEAFF,TGCAGCGTTGTAAGGGGGCTCAACACTGAAGCTTTCTTT
TRBD1,TRBJ1-3,TRBV11-2,few,CASSSELHWDSISGNTIYF,TGTGCCAGCAGCTCCGAGTTGCATTGGGACAGCATCTCTGGAAACACCATATATTTT
TRBD2,TRBJ2-1,TRBV6-5,.,CASSPGASGRNEQFF,TGTGCCAGCAGCCCCGGAGCTAGCGGGAGGAATGAGCAGTTCTTC
.,TRBJ2-3,TRBV6-6,.,CASSRRDFTDTQYF,TGTGCCAGCAGCCGCCGGGACTTCACAGATACGCAGTATTTT
TRBD2,TRBJ2-7,TRBV6-5,once,CASSWLAGEGYEQYF,TGTGCCAGCAGTTGGTTAGCGGGAGAAGGCTACGAGCAGTACTTC
TRBD2,TRBJ2-1,TRBV9,once,CASSAPLGREGGRSYNEQFF,TGTGCCAGCAGCGCACCACTAGGGCGGGAGGGTGGGCGCTCCTACAATGAGCAGTTCTTC
TRBD1,TRBJ1-1,TRBV5-4,.,CASSLDRGGTEAFF,TGTGCCAGCAGCTTAGACAGGGGTGGCACTGAAGCTTTCTTT
.,TRBJ2-5,TRBV28,.,CASSPGGVVETQYF,TGTGCCAGCAGTCCCGGGGGAGTGGTAGAGACCCAGTACTTC
.,TRBJ1-5,TRBV15,.,CATSREIDRIFNQPQHF,TGTGCCACCAGCAGAGAAATCGACAGGATTTTTAATCAGCCCCAGCATTTT